Reported below is one T cell receptor beta chain. The data originate from a study of Graves' ophthalmopathy and Graves' hyperthyroidism. V was cut by 2 bases and J by 0 bases, with 8 bases left in between. This CDR3 comprises 13 residues. Per germline, CDR1 DFQATT and CDR2 SNEGSKA (reference sequence). Amplification of the TCR beta CDR3 regions used RNA transcripts (as template). Second-round multiplex PCR followed a first-round RT-PCR using HTBI primers. Via MiXCR, TCRdb re-called the multiplex PCR reads, giving one row per CDR3 protein. The sample has over a million distinct CDR3 sequences, about two fifths seen once.

Source material: peripheral blood or thyroid tissue (not recorded which). V usage is TRBV20-1 and J usage is TRBJ2-7; D unresolved. This clonotype was obtained from an adult man with Graves' hyperthyroidism. CDR3 nucleotide sequence: TGCAGTGCTAGATCGTACAACTCCTACGAGCAGTACTTC. This encodes CSARSYNSYEQYF.